This section outlines one T cell receptor beta chain sequence together with its context. Its antigen remains unidentified. Both subsets, CD45RA+ naive and CD45RA-negative memory, were split from the CD4+ cells. Germline V gives CDR1 SGHKS, CDR2 YYEKEE (reference sequence). This CDR3 spans 15 amino acids. Trimming pared 0 bases from V and 6 bases from J, leaving 13 bases between. The record originates from a study of shared clonotypes between healthy human individuals. Whole-study results and caveats: Sampling covered nothing but blood. Tissue TCR repertoires likely differ from those found in blood. With few donors, the genetic and exposure-history diversity represented was limited.

In the original analysis: Junction-only sequences produced by ImmunoSEQ had no quality scores, so filtering differed. This table comes from immunoSEQ multiplex PCR, and its TCRdb copy is limited to in-frame clones, with some not included. That table gives V, J and clone size, and the DNA gave D and trimming. The repertoire includes about 1 million clones, roughly 75% of them detected once, and about 1.5% sits in the top ten. The specimen sequenced was memory CD4+ T cells sorted from blood. Subset noted: CD45RA-negative fraction. V usage is TRBV5-5 and J usage is TRBJ1-5; D is unresolved. This receptor was identified in a man aged 18 to 29 in good health. The CDR3 protein is CASSLEAGFVQPQHF. DNA for the CDR3: TGTGCCAGCAGCTTGGAGGCTGGTTTTGTTCAGCCCCAGCATTTT.